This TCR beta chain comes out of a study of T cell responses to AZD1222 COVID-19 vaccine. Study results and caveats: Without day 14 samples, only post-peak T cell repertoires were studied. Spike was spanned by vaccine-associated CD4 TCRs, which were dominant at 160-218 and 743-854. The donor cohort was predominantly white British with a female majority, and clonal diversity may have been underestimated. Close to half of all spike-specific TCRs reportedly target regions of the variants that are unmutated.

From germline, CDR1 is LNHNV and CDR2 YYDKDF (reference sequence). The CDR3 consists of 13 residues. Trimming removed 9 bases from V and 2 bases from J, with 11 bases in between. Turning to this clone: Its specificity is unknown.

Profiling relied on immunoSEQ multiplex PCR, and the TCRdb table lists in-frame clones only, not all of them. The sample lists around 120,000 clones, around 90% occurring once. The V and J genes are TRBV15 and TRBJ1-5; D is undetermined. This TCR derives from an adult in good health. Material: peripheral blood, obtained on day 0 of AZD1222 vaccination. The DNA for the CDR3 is TGTGCCACTTCCGCAAGGGGCAATCAGCCCCAGCATTTT. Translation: CATSARGNQPQHF.